A selection of T cell receptor beta chains follows, all from one sample in a study of blood T cell repertoires in COVID-19. TCRdb keeps only in-frame clones here, not all; method: immunoSEQ multiplex PCR. The sample consists of over 75,000 clones, 80% to 90% of them appearing once. Sequenced material: peripheral blood. These receptors were taken from a woman older than 75 with active COVID-19. The CDR3 runs from the conserved cysteine through the conserved F or W. D genes are given only for firm matches. Only some rows state a clone size, as once, few, many or a class for expanded clones.

V	J	D	size	DNA	CDR3
TRBV18	TRBJ2-1	.	.	TGTGCCAGCTCAGCCCAACAGGGTAGGGATGAGCAGTTCTTC	CASSAQQGRDEQFF
TRBV5-6	TRBJ1-6	TRBD1	.	TGTGCCAGCAGCTGGGGGACAGGGGGCTTAAATTCACCCCTCCACTTT	CASSWGTGGLNSPLHF
TRBV30	TRBJ2-1	TRBD2	.	TGTGCCTGGAGTCTATGGGAGGGGCAGTTCTTC	CAWSLWEGQFF
TRBV6-5	TRBJ2-5	TRBD2	.	TGTGCCAGCAGCTACGGGGCCAGCGGGAGGGAGACCCAGTACTTC	CASSYGASGRETQYF
TRBV10-2	TRBJ1-1	.	.	TGCGCGAACCAGCAGTTACAGTTTGAAGCTTTCTTT	CANQQLQFEAFF
TRBV19	TRBJ2-1	TRBD2	.	TGTGCCAGTAGTATGGCTAGCGGGCTCAGGGATGAGCAGTTCTTC	CASSMASGLRDEQFF
TRBV28	TRBJ2-5	.	.	TGTGCCAGCAGTTTCCGGGGTGCCCGAACTCGGGAGACCCAGTACTTC	CASSFRGARTRETQYF
TRBV3-1/TRBV3-2	TRBJ1-5	TRBD1	.	TGTGCCAGCAGCCAAGGGTGGGACAGCGCCCAGCATTTT	CASSQGWDSAQHF
TRBV4-3	TRBJ1-4	.	few	TGCGCCAGCAGCCACGACAGGCTCAATGAAAAACTGTTTTTT	CASSHDRLNEKLFF
TRBV5-8	TRBJ1-3	TRBD1	.	TGTGCCAGCAGCACGATGACAGGGGGAAACACCATATATTTT	CASSTMTGGNTIYF
TRBV6-2/TRBV6-3	TRBJ2-5	.	.	TGTGCCAGCAGTTACGAACAGGGCCTCCAAGAGACCCAGTACTTC	CASSYEQGLQETQYF
TRBV30	TRBJ2-1	TRBD2	.	TGTGCCTGGTCGAAAACTCCGGGACTAGCTTCCAATGAGCAGTTCTTC	CAWSKTPGLASNEQFF
TRBV28	TRBJ1-4	TRBD1	few	TGTGCCAGCCGGATCGACAGGGGATATGAAAAACTGTTTTTT	CASRIDRGYEKLFF
TRBV9	TRBJ2-1	TRBD2	.	TGTGCCAGCAGCCTCGGGGGGGCGCGAAATGAGCAGTTCTTC	CASSLGGARNEQFF
TRBV6-4	TRBJ2-4	TRBD1	.	TGTGCCAGCACCAAGGGCTACAAGGCAGGGGGCATGGAATACATTCAGTACTTC	CASTKGYKAGGMEYIQYF
TRBV6-5	TRBJ2-7	.	.	TGTGCCAGCAGTCCGACCGGGACTCGGGGCGAGCAGTACTTC	CASSPTGTRGEQYF
TRBV9	TRBJ2-1	TRBD1	.	TGTGCCAGCAGCCCCGACAGGGGGGTCAGTGAGCAGTTCTTC	CASSPDRGVSEQFF
TRBV18	TRBJ1-2	.	.	TGTGCCAGCTCACCGACACAAGGAGGGACCGCCTTC	CASSPTQGGTAF
TRBV9	TRBJ2-1	.	.	TGTGCCAGCAGCCCACGGGACAATGAGCAGTTCTTC	CASSPRDNEQFF
TRBV29-1	TRBJ2-1	.	.	TGCAGCGTTGAAAGTGACTTTAACAATGAGCAGTTCTTC	CSVESDFNNEQFF
TRBV18	TRBJ2-3	.	.	TGTGCCAGCTCACCGTACACAGATACGCAGTATTTT	CASSPYTDTQYF
TRBV3-1/TRBV3-2	TRBJ2-5	TRBD2	.	TGTGCCAGCAGCCCCTGGACTAGCGGGACCCAAGAGACCCAGTACTTC	CASSPWTSGTQETQYF
TRBV5-6	TRBJ2-6	TRBD2	once	TGTGCCAGCAGCACAATTTCCGGGACTACCTTCTCTGGGGCCAACGTCCTGACTTTC	CASSTISGTTFSGANVLTF
TRBV28	TRBJ2-3	TRBD2	.	TGTGCCAGCAGTTGGCTTGAGACTAGCGGGGGACTTTTTCCGCAGTATTTT	CASSWLETSGGLFPQYF
TRBV6-5	TRBJ2-1	TRBD2	.	TGTGCCAGCAGCCATTTCCTAGCGGGAGTTGATGAGCAGTTCTTC	CASSHFLAGVDEQFF
TRBV2	TRBJ1-4	.	once	TGTGCCAGCAGTGAAGGCGGGAATGAAAAACTGTTTTTT	CASSEGGNEKLFF
TRBV28	TRBJ2-7	.	once	TGTGCCAGCAGTTTTATTGGCGTGAGGGGAGGCGAGCAGTACTTC	CASSFIGVRGGEQYF
TRBV6-2/TRBV6-3	TRBJ2-2	.	.	TGTGCCAGCAGTTATGTGGGCATGGGGGAGCTGTTTTTT	CASSYVGMGELFF
TRBV7-9	TRBJ1-2	.	.	TGTGCCAGCAGCTTCTCGACAGCCTATGGCTACACCTTC	CASSFSTAYGYTF
TRBV6-2/TRBV6-3	TRBJ1-1	.	.	TGTGCCAGCAGTAGACAGGCCCGAGGGCGGGTGAACACTGAAGCTTTCTTT	CASSRQARGRVNTEAFF
TRBV6-6	TRBJ2-7	TRBD1	.	TGTGCCAGCATCTTTCGCCCGGGACAGGGGGCAAAGGAGCAGTACTTC	CASIFRPGQGAKEQYF
TRBV5-4	TRBJ2-3	TRBD2	.	TGTGCCAGCAGCAATAGCGGGAGGGCCAGCACAGATACGCAGTATTTT	CASSNSGRASTDTQYF
TRBV5-4	TRBJ2-7	TRBD2	few	TGTGCCAGCAGCACAGGACTAGCGGGAGGGAACGAGCAGTACTTC	CASSTGLAGGNEQYF
TRBV5-6	TRBJ1-3	.	.	TGTGCCAGCAGCCCACCGACAGGTATCTCTGGAAACACCATATATTTT	CASSPPTGISGNTIYF
TRBV7-2	TRBJ1-1	.	.	TGTGCCAGCAGCTTAACGAGGAACACTGAAGCTTTCTTT	CASSLTRNTEAFF
TRBV4-2	TRBJ2-7	TRBD1	.	TGTGCCAGCAGCCAAGATCTGACCAGGGGGTTATGGGAGCAGTACTTC	CASSQDLTRGLWEQYF
TRBV28	TRBJ2-2	.	.	TGTGCCAGCAGCCCTACCCTAGTGAGCTATAGCGGGGAGCTGTTTTTT	CASSPTLVSYSGELFF
TRBV10-3	TRBJ2-3	TRBD2	.	TGTGCCACGGGGAGGGAACTTACCACAGATACGCAGTATTTT	CATGRELTTDTQYF
TRBV7-2	TRBJ2-5	.	.	TGTGCCAGCAGCTTAAACGCGGGTGGAGAGACCCAGTACTTC	CASSLNAGGETQYF
TRBV5-1	TRBJ2-1	.	.	TGCGCCAGCAGTCCGAGCCCGAACAATGAGCAGTTCTTC	CASSPSPNNEQFF
TRBV10-3	TRBJ2-2	TRBD2	.	TGTGCCATGAATGTAGCGGGAGTAGGAACCGGGGAGCTGTTTTTT	CAMNVAGVGTGELFF
TRBV9	TRBJ2-7	.	.	TGTGCCAGCAGCGTGGGTACAGGGCCGGCGGGTTACGAGCAGTACTTC	CASSVGTGPAGYEQYF
TRBV7-2	TRBJ1-1	.	.	TGTGCCAGCATCTTTTCCGATGGAGCAGGGACTGAAGCTTTCTTT	CASIFSDGAGTEAFF
TRBV11-2	TRBJ2-3	.	.	TGTGCCAGCAGCTTAGTTGGGGCGGCAGGGTATGGAGATACGCAGTATTTT	CASSLVGAAGYGDTQYF
TRBV5-1	TRBJ2-1	TRBD2	.	TGCGCCAGCAGCTTGGGGACTAGCGGATACAATGAGCAGTTCTTC	CASSLGTSGYNEQFF
TRBV27	TRBJ2-7	TRBD1	.	TGTGCCAGTACCACTGGGACAGGGGGCTACGAGCAGTACTTC	CASTTGTGGYEQYF
TRBV7-8	TRBJ2-7	TRBD1	.	TGTGCCAGCAGCCGAGGGGGCTGGGCCTACGAGCAGTACTTC	CASSRGGWAYEQYF
TRBV5-4	TRBJ2-2	.	.	TGTGCCAGCAGCCCGAGGGCAGTTCAAACCGGGGAGCTGTTTTTT	CASSPRAVQTGELFF
TRBV28	TRBJ2-2	TRBD2	.	TGTGCCAGCAGTGACCCGGGACTAGCGACGAACACCGGGGAGCTGTTTTTT	CASSDPGLATNTGELFF
TRBV6-6	TRBJ2-3	TRBD2	.	TGTGCCAGCAGCACTACCCAGCGGGAGGGTGGAGATACGCAGTATTTT	CASSTTQREGGDTQYF
TRBV6-2/TRBV6-3	TRBJ2-2	TRBD2	.	TGTGCCAGCAGTCCCCTCAGTGTCCAAGCGGGGGGAACGGGGGAGCTGTTTTTT	CASSPLSVQAGGTGELFF